Listed below are T cell receptor beta chains from one sample, sequenced in a study of blood T cell repertoires in COVID-19. TCRdb's table, derived via immunoSEQ multiplex PCR, lists solely in-frame clones and lacks some. The sample includes about 220,000 clones, around 80% of them seen just once. The sequenced material came from peripheral blood. These receptor sequences come from an older woman with acute or convalescent COVID-19. Both conserved end residues are part of each CDR3. Each record gives: clone size, J gene, D gene, V gene, CDR3 DNA, CDR3 protein. A D gene is named only where the DNA matches it firmly. Clone size is stated in some rows and not others, as once, few, many or a class when expanded.

-,TRBJ1-1,TRBD1,TRBV10-3,TGTGCCATCAGTTTCGACAGGGAGAACACTGAAGCTTTCTTT,CAISFDRENTEAFF
-,TRBJ1-2,-,TRBV6-2/TRBV6-3,TGTGCCAGCAGTTACCCCCTGACAGCGAAATATGGCTACACCTTC,CASSYPLTAKYGYTF
-,TRBJ2-5,TRBD2,TRBV7-3,TGTGCCAGCAGCGTCGGGACTACCAGCCGTGAGACCCAGTACTTC,CASSVGTTSRETQYF
-,TRBJ1-6,-,TRBV11-2,TGTGCCAGCAGCCCCTCAGGGGCCGCGGACTATTCACCCCTCCACTTT,CASSPSGAADYSPLHF
-,TRBJ2-3,TRBD2,TRBV6-5,TGTGCCAGCAGTCCGGGGGGGGTCACAGATACGCAGTATTTT,CASSPGGVTDTQYF
-,TRBJ2-1,TRBD2,TRBV3-1/TRBV3-2,TGTGCCAGCAGCCGGGGCCTTCCGGGACTAGCTTCGTACAATGAGCAGTTCTTC,CASSRGLPGLASYNEQFF
-,TRBJ2-2,-,TRBV10-1,TGCGCCAGCAGTGACAGGGTTAGTTCCACCGGGGAGCTGTTTTTT,CASSDRVSSTGELFF
-,TRBJ2-4,-,TRBV19,TGTGCCAGTAGCGTCAGTTTTGGGTGGGGGGAGAACATTCAGTACTTC,CASSVSFGWGENIQYF
-,TRBJ2-2,TRBD1,TRBV4-2,TGTGCCTCCAGGAGGAATCAGGGGGCCGACACCGGGGAGCTGTTTTTT,CASRRNQGADTGELFF
few,TRBJ2-3,TRBD1,TRBV25-1,TGTGCCAGCAGTGACCCAGGGACAGGGGGCACAGATACGCAGTATTTT,CASSDPGTGGTDTQYF
-,TRBJ1-3,-,TRBV30,TGTGCCTGGAGTGTAAGGAGGGACGGGATCTCTGGAAACACCATATATTTT,CAWSVRRDGISGNTIYF
-,TRBJ2-5,TRBD1,TRBV6-5,TGTGCCACCACCGGGACAGGGGTAGAGACCCAGTACTTC,CATTGTGVETQYF
-,TRBJ1-1,-,TRBV3-1/TRBV3-2,TGTGCCAGCAGCTTGCGGGGGGCGAACACTGAAGCTTTCTTT,CASSLRGANTEAFF
-,TRBJ2-1,-,TRBV7-2,TGTGCCAGCAGCTTAAATTACGAGGCTTTTGAGCAGTTCTTC,CASSLNYEAFEQFF
-,TRBJ2-5,-,TRBV6-5,TGTGCCAGCAGTTCCCGGGACTTTATTAAGACCCAGTACTTC,CASSSRDFIKTQYF
-,TRBJ1-2,-,TRBV5-4,TGTGCCAGCAGCTTGGCCCAACAGAACTATGGCTACACCTTC,CASSLAQQNYGYTF
-,TRBJ2-4,TRBD1,TRBV13,TGTGCCAGCAGCCCGGGACAGCGACTAGCCAAAAACATTCAGTACTTC,CASSPGQRLAKNIQYF
-,TRBJ2-1,TRBD2,TRBV7-2,TGTGCCAGCAGCTTATTTAGCGGGGGGAATGAGCAGTTCTTC,CASSLFSGGNEQFF
-,TRBJ2-5,-,TRBV5-1,TGCGCCAGCAGCGCCTCCCGGAGGTCAGGCCAAGAGACCCAGTACTTC,CASSASRRSGQETQYF
-,TRBJ2-5,-,TRBV7-2,TGTGCCAGCAGCGCGGGACAGATCCAAGAGACCCAGTACTTC,CASSAGQIQETQYF
-,TRBJ2-1,TRBD1,TRBV6-2/TRBV6-3,TGTGCCAGCAGTTACTCGATTCACGGTCCACAGGGGGGTAATGAGCAGTTCTTC,CASSYSIHGPQGGNEQFF
-,TRBJ2-7,TRBD2,TRBV18,TGTGCCAGCTCACCCCCCGGGACTAGTGGTCGCCACGAGCAGTACTTC,CASSPPGTSGRHEQYF
-,TRBJ2-5,TRBD2,TRBV7-2,TGTGCCAGCAGCTTATCCCTAGCGGGGGGGCCCATCGTTAAGACCCAGTACTTC,CASSLSLAGGPIVKTQYF
-,TRBJ2-1,TRBD1,TRBV7-2,TGTGCCACCACACAGGGACAGGGAGGGTACAATGAGCAGTTCTTC,CATTQGQGGYNEQFF
-,TRBJ2-3,TRBD2,TRBV19,TGTGCCAGTAGTCCCTGGCGGGGGGCCGCTACAGATACGCAGTATTTT,CASSPWRGAATDTQYF
once,TRBJ2-3,-,TRBV24-1,TGTGCCACCAGTGCTTCTTTGGGGACAGAGTTAGCGGGGCACCAAGATACGCAGTATTTT,CATSASLGTELAGHQDTQYF